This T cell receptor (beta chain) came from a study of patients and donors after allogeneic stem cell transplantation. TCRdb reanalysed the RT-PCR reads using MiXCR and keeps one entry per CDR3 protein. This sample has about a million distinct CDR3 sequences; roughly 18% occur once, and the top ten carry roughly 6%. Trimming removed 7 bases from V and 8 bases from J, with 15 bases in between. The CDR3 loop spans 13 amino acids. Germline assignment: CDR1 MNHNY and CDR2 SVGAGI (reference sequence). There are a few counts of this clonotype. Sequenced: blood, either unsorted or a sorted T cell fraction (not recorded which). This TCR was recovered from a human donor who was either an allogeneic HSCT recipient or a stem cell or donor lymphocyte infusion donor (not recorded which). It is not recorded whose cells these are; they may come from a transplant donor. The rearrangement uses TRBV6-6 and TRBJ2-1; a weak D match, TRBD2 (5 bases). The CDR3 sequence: CASTDGDPHEQFF. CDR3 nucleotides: TGTGCCAGCACCGACGGGGATCCCCATGAGCAGTTCTTC.